The 21 T cell receptor beta chains in this list originate from one sample, sequenced in a study of T cells in localized non-small cell lung cancer. Method: immunoSEQ multiplex PCR; TCRdb's copy keeps in-frame clones and lacks some. The sample holds tens of thousands of clones, approximately 90% seen once. The specimen comprised peripheral blood, sampled before any cancer treatment. The receptor source for this set is a female donor aged 60 or older with stage II squamous cell lung carcinoma.

V usage is TRBV5-1 and J usage is TRBJ1-1, with D tentatively TRBD1 (5 bases). Trimming shortened V by 0 bases and J by 1 base, and 7 bases separated the two germline ends. The CDR3 covers 14 residues. Germline CDR1 reads SGHRS; CDR2 reads YFSETQ. The CDR3 is CASSLATGNTEAFF. As DNA, the CDR3 is TGCGCCAGCAGCTTGGCAACAGGGAACACTGAAGCTTTCTTT.

The chain is built from TRBV19 and TRBJ2-1; D may match TRBD1 or TRBD2 (5 bases each). The V end was cut by 3 bases, the J end by 4 bases, with 10 bases between. Germline V lookup: CDR1 LNHDA, CDR2 SQIVND (reference sequence). The CDR3 is made up of 14 amino acids. The CDR3 sequence is CASSIRDEYNEQFF. The DNA for the CDR3 is TGTGCCAGTAGTATCCGGGACGAATACAATGAGCAGTTCTTC.

The chain employs TRBV6-5 and TRBJ1-3; D uncertain. The CDR3 sequence is 14 residues long. The V end was cut by 6 bases, the J end by 0 bases, with 9 bases between. The germline gives CDR1 MNHEY, CDR2 SVGAGI. The CDR3 loop is CASSRYYSGNTIYF. For the CDR3, the DNA is TGTGCCAGCAGCAGGTACTACTCTGGAAACACCATATATTTT.

The chain recombines TRBV28 with TRBJ1-4, with D perhaps TRBD1 (6 bases). Germline CDR1 and CDR2: MDHEN and SYDVKM. The CDR3 contains 15 residues. The V end was cut by 3 bases, the J end by 5 bases, with 13 bases between. CDR3 amino acids: CASSFNGQLNEKLFF. The DNA for the CDR3 is TGTGCCAGCAGTTTTAATGGACAGTTAAATGAAAAACTGTTTTTT. Drawing the rest from reference TRBV28 and TRBJ1-4, the complete variable domain is DVKVTQSSRYLVKRTGEKVFLECVQDMDHENMFWYRQDPGLGLRLIYFSYDVKMKEKGDIPEGYSVSREKKERFSLILESASTNQTSMYLCASSFNGQLNEKLFFGSGTQLSVL.

This rearrangement joins TRBV10-2 to TRBJ2-7; 8 positions agree with TRBD2. The trim removed 3 bases at V and 4 bases at J, leaving 5 bases unmatched. Germline V lookup: CDR1 WSHSY, CDR2 SAAADI. This CDR3 is 14 amino acids long. The CDR3: CASSDPGLGYEQYF. Here the CDR3 DNA reads TGCGCCAGCAGTGATCCGGGACTAGGGTACGAGCAGTACTTC.

This chain uses TRBV2 with TRBJ2-5; D gene ambiguous. This CDR3 spans 11 amino acids. The germline V and J ends were trimmed by 7 bases and 10 bases, with 13 bases remaining between them. Germline CDR1 reads SNHLY; CDR2 reads FYNNEI. CDR3 DNA sequence: TGTGCCAGCATTATAGCCGGCGACCAGTACTTC. Translating it yields CASIIAGDQYF.

The chain combines TRBV7-8 with TRBJ2-2; D uncertain. The CDR3 consists of 13 residues. Germline values: CDR1 SGHVS, CDR2 FQNEAQ. The ends were cut back, 5 bases at V and 4 bases at J, with 8 bases in the middle. Here the CDR3 reads CASSPLGTGELFF. DNA for the CDR3: TGTGCCAGCAGCCCCCTTGGCACCGGGGAGCTGTTTTTT.

This chain uses TRBV7-6 with TRBJ2-1, with 10 bases identical to TRBD2. CDR1 and CDR2 from the germline V gene are SGHVS and FNYEAQ. V was clipped by 4 bases and J by 12 bases; unmatched bases: 21. The CDR3 is 18 residues long. The CDR3 reads CASSSRVAGGPYMVGQFF. The CDR3 coding sequence is TGTGCCAGCAGCTCCCGAGTAGCGGGAGGCCCATACATGGTCGGGCAGTTCTTC.

V usage is TRBV4-1 and J usage is TRBJ1-2, with 9 nucleotides matching TRBD1. This CDR3 has 17 amino acids. Unmatched junction bases numbered 13, after V lost 3 bases and J lost 5 bases. Germline CDR1 is MGHRA and CDR2 is YSYEKL. CDR3 DNA: TGCGCCAGCAGCCAGCGATACCCGGACAGGGGAGCGTATGGCTACACCTTC. This encodes CASSQRYPDRGAYGYTF.

The rearrangement uses TRBV7-9 and TRBJ1-6; tentative D call: TRBD1 (5 bases). There are 15 residues in the CDR3. Trimming removed 2 bases at V and 7 bases at J, with 12 bases between. The germline gives CDR1 SEHNR, CDR2 FQNEAQ (reference sequence). CDR3 loop: CASSLRGGENSPLHF. DNA for the CDR3: TGTGCCAGCAGCTTACGGGGGGGAGAGAATTCACCCCTCCACTTT. Supplemented by reference TRBV7-9 and TRBJ1-6, the full variable domain reads DTGVSQNPRHKITKRGQNVTFRCDPISEHNRLYWYRQTLGQGPEFLTYFQNEAQLEKSRLLSDRFSAERPKGSFSTLEIQRTEQGDSAMYLCASSLRGGENSPLHFGNGTRLTVT.

The chain links TRBV5-1 to TRBJ2-5, with 12 bases aligning to TRBD2. The CDR3 loop spans 15 amino acids. Germline CDR1 is SGHRS and CDR2 is YFSETQ. V was pared by 0 bases and J by 6 bases, with 3 bases of the junction left unmatched. The CDR3 DNA sequence: TGCGCCAGCAGCTTGGGACTAGCGGGAGTGCAGACCCAGTACTTC. This codes for CASSLGLAGVQTQYF.

The CDR3 coding sequence is TGTGCCAGCAGTTACCGGACAGGCAGTCGGTACAATGAGCAGTTCTTC. The encoded protein is CASSYRTGSRYNEQFF. V usage is TRBV6-5 and J usage is TRBJ2-1; 7 positions agree with TRBD1. Unmatched junction bases numbered 8, after V lost 2 bases and J lost 4 bases. The germline gives CDR1 MNHEY, CDR2 SVGAGI. CDR3 length: 16 residues.

This rearrangement joins TRBV18 to TRBJ1-1, with no clear D. CDR1 and CDR2 from the germline V gene are KGHSH and LQKENI. The CDR3 spans 15 residues. Trimming removed 2 bases from V and 1 base from J, with 11 bases in between. The CDR3 region is CASSPNGRKNTEAFF. CDR3 sequence (DNA): TGTGCCAGCTCACCAAACGGACGGAAGAACACTGAAGCTTTCTTT.

This chain joins TRBV7-9 and TRBJ2-2; tentative D call: TRBD2 (5 bases). Germline-derived CDR1 and CDR2 are SEHNR and FQNEAQ (reference sequence). V dropped 1 base and J dropped 3 bases, with 12 bases sitting between them. The CDR3 runs 16 residues. The CDR3: CASSLVGSQYTGELFF. For the CDR3, the DNA is TGTGCCAGCAGCTTAGTAGGGAGCCAGTACACCGGGGAGCTGTTTTTT.

The CDR3 loop reads CASSSGTGSDTQYF. The CDR3 nucleotides read TGTGCCAGCAGCTCCGGGACAGGGAGTGATACGCAGTATTTT. The chain carries TRBV5-4 and TRBJ2-3; 9 bases map to TRBD1. J gave up 6 bases and V 3 bases, and 5 bases lay outside the gene matches. Germline V gives CDR1 SGHNT, CDR2 YYREEE (reference sequence). The CDR3 loop spans 14 amino acids. Full variable domain (missing parts from reference TRBV5-4 and TRBJ2-3): ETGVTQSPTHLIKTRGQQVTLRCSSQSGHNTVSWYQQALGQGPQFIFQYYREEENGRGNFPPRFSGLQFPNYSSELNVNALELDDSALYLCASSSGTGSDTQYFGPGTRLTVL.

This chain uses TRBV10-1 with TRBJ2-7; 10 positions match TRBD2. J was trimmed by 6 bases and V by 0 bases; bases with no gene match: 5. The CDR3 consists of 15 residues. Germline V lookup: CDR1 WNHNN, CDR2 SYGVQD (reference sequence). CDR3: CASSESTSGNFEQYF. CDR3 nucleotide sequence: TGCGCCAGCAGTGAGTCAACTAGCGGGAATTTCGAGCAGTACTTC.

The CDR3 region has the DNA TGTGCCATCAGCGGGCGGGGAGATGAGCAGTTCTTC. Amino acids: CAISGRGDEQFF. This chain uses TRBV10-3 with TRBJ2-1; TRBD2 is a possible D gene (6 bases). The germline gives CDR1 ENHRY, CDR2 SYGVKD. V was trimmed by 6 bases and J by 8 bases, leaving 11 bases between them. The CDR3 contains 12 residues.

The chain has TRBV4-1 and TRBJ2-7; 9 nucleotides match TRBD2. This CDR3 is built from 16 residues. Germline V lookup: CDR1 MGHRA, CDR2 YSYEKL. Losses at the gene ends were 0 bases for V and 4 bases for J; bases not matched to a gene: 7. The CDR3 reads CASSQDGPSGVYEQYF. DNA for the CDR3: TGCGCCAGCAGCCAAGATGGACCTAGCGGGGTGTACGAGCAGTACTTC.

The chain links TRBV6-6 to TRBJ2-7; 11 bases are shared with TRBD2. Germline trimming cut 7 bases from V and 3 bases from J; bases unmatched to any gene: 8. The CDR3 consists of 15 residues. CDR1 and CDR2 (germline): MNHNY, SVGAGI (reference sequence). The CDR3 sequence: CASTDSGTSGYEQYF. CDR3 nucleotides: TGTGCCAGCACCGACTCCGGGACTAGCGGCTACGAGCAGTACTTC.

The CDR3 here is CASSRTSDYEQYF. CDR3 coding DNA: TGTGCCAGCTCCCGGACTAGCGACTACGAGCAGTACTTC. The chain employs TRBV18 and TRBJ2-7, with 9 positions matching TRBD2. The junction had 3 bases not matched to a gene; V was cut back by 6 bases and J by 3 bases. Germline V gene lookup returns CDR1 KGHSH and CDR2 LQKENI. This CDR3 is 13 amino acids long.

This sequence joins TRBV2 and TRBJ2-5, with TRBD2 identical over 9 bases. V gave up 5 bases and J gave up 1 base; unmatched junction bases: 5. The CDR3 contains 15 residues. The germline V gene has CDR1 SNHLY and CDR2 FYNNEI. CDR3 in amino acids: CASSRGSGSQETQYF. CDR3 DNA: TGTGCCAGCAGTAGGGGTAGCGGGAGCCAAGAGACCCAGTACTTC.